A single sample gave rise to the 8 T cell receptor beta chains below, sequenced in a study of blood T cell repertoires in COVID-19. Assay used: immunoSEQ multiplex PCR; TCRdb lists only in-frame clones, some missing. The sample shows tens of thousands of clones, 82% of them seen only once. Sequenced: peripheral blood. These TCRs come from a woman of 80 years or more with acute or convalescent COVID-19.

The chain has TRBV7-6 and TRBJ2-3, with D perhaps TRBD2 (6 bases). The germline V gene encodes CDR1 SGHVS and CDR2 FNYEAQ. This CDR3 spans 15 amino acids. The V gene lost 2 bases and the J gene lost 1 base, with 10 bases spanning the gap. DNA of the CDR3: TGTGCCAGCAGCTTATGGGCTAGCGGCACAGATACGCAGTATTTT. Translating it yields CASSLWASGTDTQYF. The complete variable domain, with remaining parts taken from reference TRBV7-6 and TRBJ2-3, reads GAGVSQSPRYKVTKRGQDVALRCDPISGHVSLYWYRQALGQGPEFLTYFNYEAQQDKSGLPNDRFSAERPEGSISTLTIQRTEQRDSAMYRCASSLWASGTDTQYFGPGTRLTVL.

This chain links TRBV9 with TRBJ1-2; D unresolved. This CDR3 is 16 amino acids long. Trimming left V 0 bases short and J 5 bases short, with 17 bases between. Germline V CDR1 and CDR2: SGDLS, YYNGEE. CDR3 residues: CASSVASGSLKYGYTF. Here the CDR3 DNA reads TGTGCCAGCAGCGTAGCGTCGGGGTCTCTGAAGTATGGCTACACCTTC.

The genes are TRBV19 and TRBJ2-5; TRBD2 matches at 13 bases. Germline CDR1 reads LNHDA; CDR2 reads SQIVND (reference sequence). This CDR3 is built from 17 residues. The trim removed 6 bases at V and 3 bases at J, leaving 10 bases unmatched. CDR3: CASSRRQGLAGEETQYF. In DNA, the CDR3 is TGTGCCAGTAGCAGGCGGCAAGGACTAGCGGGGGAAGAGACCCAGTACTTC.

This chain joins TRBV14 and TRBJ2-1; 10 nucleotides agree with TRBD2. V was pared by 4 bases and J by 6 bases, with 9 bases of the junction left unmatched. Germline V lookup: CDR1 SGHDN, CDR2 FVKESK. CDR3 size: 16 residues. CDR3 in DNA: TGTGCCAGCAGCCTAGGAGCGGGAGGGCCTCTCAATGAGCAGTTCTTC. Its protein is CASSLGAGGPLNEQFF.

The chain couples TRBV5-1 to TRBJ2-1; no clear D. The germline V gene has CDR1 SGHRS and CDR2 YFSETQ. This CDR3 has 16 amino acids. V lost 0 bases to trimming and J lost 0 bases, with 10 bases between them. The CDR3 loop reads CASSLDRTGSYNEQFF. The CDR3 coding sequence is TGCGCCAGCAGCTTGGATAGAACCGGCTCCTACAATGAGCAGTTCTTC. Full variable domain (remainder filled in from reference TRBV5-1 and TRBJ2-1): KAGVTQTPRYLIKTRGQQVTLSCSPISGHRSVSWYQQTPGQGLQFLFEYFSETQRNKGNFPGRFSGRQFSNSRSEMNVSTLELGDSALYLCASSLDRTGSYNEQFFGPGTRLTVL.

This clone was counted a single time. The chain has TRBV18 and TRBJ2-5; 9 bases align to TRBD2. This CDR3 has 15 amino acids. The ends lost 3 bases at V and 6 bases at J; junction bases unmatched: 8. Germline assignment: CDR1 KGHSH and CDR2 LQKENI. The CDR3 is CASSPTSGGDQTQYF. The CDR3 nucleotides read TGTGCCAGCTCACCGACTAGCGGCGGGGATCAGACCCAGTACTTC.

This chain's CDR3 is CASRIVAGELFF. The CDR3, as DNA: TGTGCCAGCCGCATCGTAGCCGGGGAGCTGTTTTTT. V is TRBV12-3 or TRBV12-4 and J is TRBJ2-2; D is ambiguous. The CDR3 has 12 amino acids. Trimming removed 8 bases at V and 6 bases at J, with 10 bases between.

V gene TRBV19 combines with J gene TRBJ2-3; no clear D. This CDR3 region has 14 residues. In germline, CDR1 is LNHDA, CDR2 SQIVND (reference sequence). V gave up 1 base and J gave up 2 bases, with 7 bases separating them. Here the CDR3 DNA reads TGTGCCAGTAGTATAGGCGGCTACACAGATACGCAGTATTTT. It codes for CASSIGGYTDTQYF. Full variable domain (remainder filled in from reference TRBV19 and TRBJ2-3): DGGITQSPKYLFRKEGQNVTLSCEQNLNHDAMYWYRQDPGQGLRLIYYSQIVNDFQKGDIAEGYSVSREKKESFPLTVTSAQKNPTAFYLCASSIGGYTDTQYFGPGTRLTVL.